Below, one T cell receptor (beta chain) is given with its context. The antigen is unknown. CDR1 and CDR2 from the germline V gene are MNHEY and SMNVEV (reference sequence). This CDR3 spans 13 amino acids. These data come from a study of chemoradiotherapy in HPV16-positive cancers. At the level of the study: Functional T-cell assays on a couple of HPV16-positive patients' cells defined candidate HPV-specific clones and common TCR motifs.

Repertoires were sampled repeatedly during chemoradiotherapy. Regarding the study as a whole: Better recurrence-free survival went with HPV-responsive T-cell expansion in HPV16-positive patients. The functional HPV-specific definition rests on just a couple of HPV16-positive patients.

Repertoires were generated with immunoSEQ multiplex PCR, while TCRdb's copy carries only in-frame clones and drops some. The sample holds approximately 14,000 clones, around 88% seen once. The clonotype originates from a human donor with HPV-associated anogenital cancer. V and J are TRBV27 and TRBJ2-5; D perhaps matches TRBD2 (7 bases). This sample comprised blood, obtained from a patient who underwent chemoradiotherapy. CDR3 coding DNA: TGTGCTGAGAGAGGGGGGGCCCGAGAGACCCAGTACTTC. This sequence encodes CAERGGARETQYF.